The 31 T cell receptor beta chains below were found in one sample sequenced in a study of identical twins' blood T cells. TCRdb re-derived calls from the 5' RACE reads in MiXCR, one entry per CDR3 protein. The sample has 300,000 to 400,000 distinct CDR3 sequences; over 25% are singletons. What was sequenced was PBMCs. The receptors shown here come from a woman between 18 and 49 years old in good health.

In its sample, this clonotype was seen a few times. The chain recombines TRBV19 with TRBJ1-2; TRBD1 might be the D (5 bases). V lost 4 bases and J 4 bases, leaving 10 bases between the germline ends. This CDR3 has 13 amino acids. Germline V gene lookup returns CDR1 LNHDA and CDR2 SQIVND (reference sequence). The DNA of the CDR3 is TGTGCCAGTAGTACGCCAGGGACCTATGGCTACACCTTC. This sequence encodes CASSTPGTYGYTF.

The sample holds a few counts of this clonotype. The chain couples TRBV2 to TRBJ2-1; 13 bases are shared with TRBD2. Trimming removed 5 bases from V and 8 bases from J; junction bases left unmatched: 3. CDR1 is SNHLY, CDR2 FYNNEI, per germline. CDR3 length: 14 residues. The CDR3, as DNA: TGTGCCAGCAGTCGACTAGCGGGAGGCGATGAGCAGTTCTTC. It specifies CASSRLAGGDEQFF.

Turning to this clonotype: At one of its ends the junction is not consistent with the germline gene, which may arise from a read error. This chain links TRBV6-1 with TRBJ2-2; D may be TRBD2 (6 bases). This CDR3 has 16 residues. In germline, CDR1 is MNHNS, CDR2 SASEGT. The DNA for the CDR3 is TGTGCCAGCAGTGAACAGGGACTGGGAAACACCGGGGGGCTGTTTTTT. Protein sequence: CASSEQGLGNTGGLFF.

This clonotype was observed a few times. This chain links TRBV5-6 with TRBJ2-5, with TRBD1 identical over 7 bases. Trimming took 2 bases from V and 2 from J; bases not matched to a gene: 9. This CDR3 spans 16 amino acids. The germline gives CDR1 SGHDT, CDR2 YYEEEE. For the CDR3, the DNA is TGTGCCAGCAGCTTTACTCCGGGACAGAGACAAGAGACCCAGTACTTC. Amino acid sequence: CASSFTPGQRQETQYF. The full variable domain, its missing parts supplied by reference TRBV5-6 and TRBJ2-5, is DAGVTQSPTHLIKTRGQQVTLRCSPKSGHDTVSWYQQALGQGPQFIFQYYEEEERQRGNFPDRFSGHQFPNYSSELNVNALLLGDSALYLCASSFTPGQRQETQYFGPGTRLLVL.

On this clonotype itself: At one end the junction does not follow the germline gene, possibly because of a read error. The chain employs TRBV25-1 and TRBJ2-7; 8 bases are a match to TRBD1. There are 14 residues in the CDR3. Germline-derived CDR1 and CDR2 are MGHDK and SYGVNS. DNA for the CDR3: TGTGTCAGCAGTGAATTGGACAGGGTGGGCGAGCAGTACTTC. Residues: CVSSELDRVGEQYF.

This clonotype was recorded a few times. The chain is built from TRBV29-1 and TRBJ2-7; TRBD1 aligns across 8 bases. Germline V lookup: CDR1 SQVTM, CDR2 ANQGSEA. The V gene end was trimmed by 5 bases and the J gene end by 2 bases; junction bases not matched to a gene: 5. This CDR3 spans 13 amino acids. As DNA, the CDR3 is TGCAGCGTTTCGACAGGGGAAACCTACGAGCAGTACTTC. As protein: CSVSTGETYEQYF.

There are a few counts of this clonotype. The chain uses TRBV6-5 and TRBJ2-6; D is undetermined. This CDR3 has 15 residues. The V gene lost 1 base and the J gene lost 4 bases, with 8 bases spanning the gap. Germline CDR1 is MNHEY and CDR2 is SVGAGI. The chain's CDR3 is CASSYLGTGANVLTF. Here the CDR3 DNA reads TGTGCCAGCAGTTACTTAGGAACGGGGGCCAACGTCCTGACTTTC.

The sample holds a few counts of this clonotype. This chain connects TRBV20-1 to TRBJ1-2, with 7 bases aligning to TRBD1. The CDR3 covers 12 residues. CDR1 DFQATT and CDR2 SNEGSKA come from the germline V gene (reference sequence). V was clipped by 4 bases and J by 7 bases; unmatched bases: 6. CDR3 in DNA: TGCAGTGCTATAAGGGGACAGAGTGGCTACACCTTC. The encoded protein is CSAIRGQSGYTF.

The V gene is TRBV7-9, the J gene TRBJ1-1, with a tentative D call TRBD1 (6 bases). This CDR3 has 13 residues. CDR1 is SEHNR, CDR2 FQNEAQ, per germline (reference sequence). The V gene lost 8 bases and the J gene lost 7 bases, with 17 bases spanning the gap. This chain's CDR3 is CASFETGWHEAFF. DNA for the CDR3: TGTGCCAGCTTCGAGACAGGATGGCATGAAGCTTTCTTT. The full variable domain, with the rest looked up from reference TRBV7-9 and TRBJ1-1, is DTGVSQNPRHKITKRGQNVTFRCDPISEHNRLYWYRQTLGQGPEFLTYFQNEAQLEKSRLLSDRFSAERPKGSFSTLEIQRTEQGDSAMYLCASFETGWHEAFFGQGTRLTVV.

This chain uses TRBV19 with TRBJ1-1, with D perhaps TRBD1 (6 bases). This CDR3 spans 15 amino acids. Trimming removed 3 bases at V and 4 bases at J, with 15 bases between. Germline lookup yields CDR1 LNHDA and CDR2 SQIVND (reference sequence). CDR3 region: CASSMGHGLATEAFF. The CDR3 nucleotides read TGTGCCAGTAGTATGGGACATGGATTGGCCACTGAAGCTTTCTTT.

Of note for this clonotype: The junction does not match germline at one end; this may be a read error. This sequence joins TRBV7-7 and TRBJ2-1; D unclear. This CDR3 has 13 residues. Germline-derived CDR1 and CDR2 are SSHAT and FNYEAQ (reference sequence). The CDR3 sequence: CASSLAVANEQFF. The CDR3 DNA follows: TGTGCTAGCAGCTTAGCCGTCGCCAATGAGCAGTTCTTC.

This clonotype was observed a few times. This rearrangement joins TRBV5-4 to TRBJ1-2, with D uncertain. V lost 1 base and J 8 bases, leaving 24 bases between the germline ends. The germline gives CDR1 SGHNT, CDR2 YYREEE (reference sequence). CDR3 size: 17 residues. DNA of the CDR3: TGTGCCAGCAGCTTGAATGTAGGGTCTCTCGCTGCCGCGGGCTACACCTTC. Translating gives CASSLNVGSLAAAGYTF. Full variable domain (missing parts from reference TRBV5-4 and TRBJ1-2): ETGVTQSPTHLIKTRGQQVTLRCSSQSGHNTVSWYQQALGQGPQFIFQYYREEENGRGNFPPRFSGLQFPNYSSELNVNALELDDSALYLCASSLNVGSLAAAGYTFGSGTRLTVV.

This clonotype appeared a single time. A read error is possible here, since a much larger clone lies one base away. CDR3 nucleotides: TGCAGTGCTGCCACGGGCAATCAGCCCCGGCATTTT. Translating gives CSAATGNQPRHF. This chain links TRBV20-1 with TRBJ1-5; unclear D gene. Germline lookup yields CDR1 DFQATT and CDR2 SNEGSKA (reference sequence). The CDR3 spans 12 residues.

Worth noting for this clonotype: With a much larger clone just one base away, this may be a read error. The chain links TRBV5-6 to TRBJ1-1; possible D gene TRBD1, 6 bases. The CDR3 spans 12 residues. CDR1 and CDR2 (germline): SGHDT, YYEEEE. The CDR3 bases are TGTGTCAGCAGCTTGTCGGGGACAAAAGCTTTCTTT. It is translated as CVSSLSGTKAFF.

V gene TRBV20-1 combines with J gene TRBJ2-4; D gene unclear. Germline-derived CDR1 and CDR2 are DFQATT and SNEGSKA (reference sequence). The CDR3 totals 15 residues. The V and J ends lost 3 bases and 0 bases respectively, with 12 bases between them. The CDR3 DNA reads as TGCAGTGCTAGTAAGGCACTACTAGCCAAAAACATTCAGTACTTC. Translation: CSASKALLAKNIQYF.

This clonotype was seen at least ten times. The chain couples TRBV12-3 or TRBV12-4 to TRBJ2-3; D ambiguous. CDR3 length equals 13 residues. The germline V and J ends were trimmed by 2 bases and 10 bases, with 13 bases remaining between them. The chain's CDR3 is CASSLNLGPAQYF. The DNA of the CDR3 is TGTGCCAGCAGTTTAAACCTTGGTCCTGCGCAGTATTTT.

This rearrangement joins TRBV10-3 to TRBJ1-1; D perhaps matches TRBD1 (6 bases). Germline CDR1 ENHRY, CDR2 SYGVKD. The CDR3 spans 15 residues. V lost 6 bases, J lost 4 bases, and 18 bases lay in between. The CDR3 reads CAIRSTGEGGTEAFF. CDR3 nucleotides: TGTGCCATCAGATCTACAGGAGAGGGGGGCACTGAAGCTTTCTTT.

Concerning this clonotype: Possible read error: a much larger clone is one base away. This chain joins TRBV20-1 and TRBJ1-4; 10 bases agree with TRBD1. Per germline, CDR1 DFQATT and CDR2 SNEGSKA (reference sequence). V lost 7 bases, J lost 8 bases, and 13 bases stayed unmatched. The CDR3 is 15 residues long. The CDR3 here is CSVNSRQGAGEKLFF. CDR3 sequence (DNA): TGCAGTGTTAACTCGAGACAGGGGGCAGGCGAAAAACTGTTTTTT.

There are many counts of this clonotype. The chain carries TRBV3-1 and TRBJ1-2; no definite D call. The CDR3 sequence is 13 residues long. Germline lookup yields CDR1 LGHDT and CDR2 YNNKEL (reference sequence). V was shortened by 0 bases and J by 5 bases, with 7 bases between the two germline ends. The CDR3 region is CASSQEGTYGYTF. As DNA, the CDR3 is TGTGCCAGCAGCCAAGAAGGAACATATGGCTACACCTTC.

In DNA, the CDR3 is TGCAGCGTTGAGAGACAGGGGGCGGACTACAATGAGCAGTTCTTC. Protein product: CSVERQGADYNEQFF. The chain recombines TRBV29-1 with TRBJ2-1; 10 nucleotides align to TRBD1. CDR3 length: 15 residues. Germline V lookup: CDR1 SQVTM, CDR2 ANQGSEA. V trimming: 3 bases; J trimming: 3 bases; junction bases outside the gene matches: 5.

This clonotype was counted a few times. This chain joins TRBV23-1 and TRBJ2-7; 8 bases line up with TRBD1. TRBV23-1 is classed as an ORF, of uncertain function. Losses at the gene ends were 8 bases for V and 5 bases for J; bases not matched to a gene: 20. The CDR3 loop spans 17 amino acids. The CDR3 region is CASPRPGGETGVDEQYF. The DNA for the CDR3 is TGCGCCAGCCCACGCCCCGGGGGAGAGACAGGGGTGGACGAGCAGTACTTC.

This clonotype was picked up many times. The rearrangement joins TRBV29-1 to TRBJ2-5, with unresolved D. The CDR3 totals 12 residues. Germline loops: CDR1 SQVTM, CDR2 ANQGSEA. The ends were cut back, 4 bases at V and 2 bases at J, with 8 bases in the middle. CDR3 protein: CSVAGNQETQYF. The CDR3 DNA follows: TGCAGCGTTGCGGGTAATCAAGAGACCCAGTACTTC.

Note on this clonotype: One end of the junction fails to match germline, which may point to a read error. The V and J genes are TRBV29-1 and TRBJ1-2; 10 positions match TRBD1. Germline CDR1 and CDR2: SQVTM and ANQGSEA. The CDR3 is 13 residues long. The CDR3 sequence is CIVERDRGYGYTF. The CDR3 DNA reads TGCATCGTTGAGCGGGACAGGGGCTATGGCTACACCTTC.

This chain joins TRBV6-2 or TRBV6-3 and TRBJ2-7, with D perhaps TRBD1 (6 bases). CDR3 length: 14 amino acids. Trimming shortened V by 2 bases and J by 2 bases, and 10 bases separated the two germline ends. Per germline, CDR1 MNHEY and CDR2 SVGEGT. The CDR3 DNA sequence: TGTGCCAGCAGTTACGTACAGGGTACCTACGAGCAGTACTTC. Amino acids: CASSYVQGTYEQYF.

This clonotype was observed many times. As DNA, the CDR3 is TGTGCCAGCAGTTTTGCCAGCACGAACTATGGCTACACCTTC. Translation gives CASSFASTNYGYTF. The chain recombines TRBV12-3 or TRBV12-4 with TRBJ1-2, with D unclear. V was shortened by 3 bases and J by 2 bases, with 10 bases between the two germline ends. The CDR3 covers 14 residues.

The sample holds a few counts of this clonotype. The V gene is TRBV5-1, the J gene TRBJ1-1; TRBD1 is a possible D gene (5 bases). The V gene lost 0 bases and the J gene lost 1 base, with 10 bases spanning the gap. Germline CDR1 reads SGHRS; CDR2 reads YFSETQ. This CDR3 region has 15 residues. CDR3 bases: TGCGCCAGCAGCTTGGAGGCGGGGACGAACACTGAAGCTTTCTTT. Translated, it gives CASSLEAGTNTEAFF.

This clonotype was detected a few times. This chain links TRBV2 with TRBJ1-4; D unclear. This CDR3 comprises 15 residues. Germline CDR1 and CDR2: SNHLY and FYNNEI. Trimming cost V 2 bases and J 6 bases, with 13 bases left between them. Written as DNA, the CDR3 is TGTGCCAGCAGTGAATCCATCGCCCTACATGAAAAACTGTTTTTT. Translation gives CASSESIALHEKLFF. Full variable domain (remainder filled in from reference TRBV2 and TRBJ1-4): EPEVTQTPSHQVTQMGQEVILRCVPISNHLYFYWYRQILGQKVEFLVSFYNNEISEKSEIFDDQFSVERPDGSNFTLKIRSTKLEDSAMYFCASSESIALHEKLFFGSGTQLSVL.

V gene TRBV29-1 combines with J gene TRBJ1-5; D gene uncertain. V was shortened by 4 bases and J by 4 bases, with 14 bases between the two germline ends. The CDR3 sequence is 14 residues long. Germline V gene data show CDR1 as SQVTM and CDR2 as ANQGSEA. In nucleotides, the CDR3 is TGCAGCGTTGTAGAGGGTACAGCTAATCAGCCCCAGCATTTT. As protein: CSVVEGTANQPQHF. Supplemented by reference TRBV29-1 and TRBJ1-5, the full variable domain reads SAVISQKPSRDICQRGTSLTIQCQVDSQVTMMFWYRQQPGQSLTLIATANQGSEATYESGFVIDKFPISRPNLTFSTLTVSNMSPEDSSIYLCSVVEGTANQPQHFGDGTRLSIL.

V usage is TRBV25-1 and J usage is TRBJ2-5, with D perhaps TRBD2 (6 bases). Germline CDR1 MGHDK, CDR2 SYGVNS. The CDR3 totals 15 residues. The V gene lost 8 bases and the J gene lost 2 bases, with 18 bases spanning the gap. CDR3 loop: CASVTPPGVQETQYF. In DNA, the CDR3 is TGTGCCAGCGTCACCCCCCCGGGAGTACAAGAGACCCAGTACTTC. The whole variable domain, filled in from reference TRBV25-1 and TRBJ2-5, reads EADIYQTPRYLVIGTGKKITLECSQTMGHDKMYWYQQDPGMELHLIHYSYGVNSTEKGDLSSESTVSRIRTEHFPLTLESARPSHTSQYLCASVTPPGVQETQYFGPGTRLLVL.

As DNA, the CDR3 is TGCAGTGCTAGCGGACAGCCCACTGAAGCTTTCTTT. Protein: CSASGQPTEAFF. The chain employs TRBV20-1 and TRBJ1-1, with D possibly matching TRBD1 (6 bases). Trimming removed 3 bases at V and 4 bases at J, with 9 bases between. Germline values: CDR1 DFQATT, CDR2 SNEGSKA (reference sequence). The CDR3 has 12 residues.

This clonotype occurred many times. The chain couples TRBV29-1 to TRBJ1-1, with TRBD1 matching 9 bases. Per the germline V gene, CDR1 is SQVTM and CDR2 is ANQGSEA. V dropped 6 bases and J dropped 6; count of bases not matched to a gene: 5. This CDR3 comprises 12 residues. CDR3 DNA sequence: TGCAGCGTCGGACAGGGGAAGGCTGAAGCTTTCTTT. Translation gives CSVGQGKAEAFF. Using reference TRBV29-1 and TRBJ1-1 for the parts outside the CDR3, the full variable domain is SAVISQKPSRDICQRGTSLTIQCQVDSQVTMMFWYRQQPGQSLTLIATANQGSEATYESGFVIDKFPISRPNLTFSTLTVSNMSPEDSSIYLCSVGQGKAEAFFGQGTRLTVV.